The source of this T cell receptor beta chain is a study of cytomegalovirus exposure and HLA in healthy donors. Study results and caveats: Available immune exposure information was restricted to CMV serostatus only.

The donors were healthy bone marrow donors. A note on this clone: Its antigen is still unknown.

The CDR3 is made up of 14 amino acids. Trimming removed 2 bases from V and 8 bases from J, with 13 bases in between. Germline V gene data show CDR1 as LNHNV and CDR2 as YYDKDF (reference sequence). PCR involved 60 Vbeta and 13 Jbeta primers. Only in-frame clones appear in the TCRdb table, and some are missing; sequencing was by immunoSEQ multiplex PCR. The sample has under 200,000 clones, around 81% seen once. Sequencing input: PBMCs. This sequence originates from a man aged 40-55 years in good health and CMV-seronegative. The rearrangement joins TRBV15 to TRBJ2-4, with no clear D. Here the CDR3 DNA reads TGTGCCACCAGCAGAACTTTCCCTGCGCACATTCAGTACTTC. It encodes CATSRTFPAHIQYF.